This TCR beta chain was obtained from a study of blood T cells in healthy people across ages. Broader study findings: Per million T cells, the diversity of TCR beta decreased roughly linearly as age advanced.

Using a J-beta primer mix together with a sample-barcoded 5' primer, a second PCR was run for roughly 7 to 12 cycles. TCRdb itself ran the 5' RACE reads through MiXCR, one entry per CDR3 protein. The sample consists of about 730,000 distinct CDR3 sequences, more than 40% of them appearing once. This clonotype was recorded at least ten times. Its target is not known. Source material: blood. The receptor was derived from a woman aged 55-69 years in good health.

The CDR3 DNA follows: TGCGCCAGCAGCCACAACGGACAGGGCGTGGAGACAGATACGCAGTATTTT. Protein sequence: CASSHNGQGVETDTQYF. The V gene is TRBV4-1, the J gene TRBJ2-3; 8 nucleotides align to TRBD1. Germline V gene data show CDR1 as MGHRA and CDR2 as YSYEKL. J was trimmed by 3 bases and V by 3 bases; bases with no gene match: 11. The CDR3 has 17 amino acids.